This passage covers 18 T cell receptor beta chains from one sample sequenced in a study of graft-versus-host responses after intestinal transplantation. Libraries were prepared by immunoSEQ multiplex PCR; TCRdb keeps only in-frame clonotypes and omits some of them. The sample lists 9,500 to 10,000 clones; 29% were seen once. Plating of about 200,000 CFSE-labeled responder cells was done together with about 200,000 irradiated, violet-dye-labeled stimulator cells. The material was alloreactive CD8+ T cells from a mixed lymphocyte reaction culture, obtained before intestinal transplant. Subset given: CFSE-low proliferating T cells sorted from roughly six-day pre-transplant mixed lymphocyte reaction (GvH or HvG direction). Every receptor here comes from a human patient who received an intestinal transplant.

The CDR3 protein is CASSLGWNPEYEQYF. The CDR3 nucleotides are TGTGCCAGCAGTCTCGGCTGGAATCCGGAGTACGAGCAGTACTTC. The V and J genes are TRBV2 and TRBJ2-7; D not resolved. This CDR3 region has 15 residues. Germline assignment: CDR1 SNHLY and CDR2 FYNNEI. V lost 5 bases and J 4 bases, leaving 18 bases between the germline ends.

The chain is built from TRBV12-5 and TRBJ1-2, with D maybe TRBD1 (5 bases). V was clipped by 3 bases and J by 2 bases, with 10 bases between them. From germline, CDR1 is LGHNT and CDR2 FRNRAP. The CDR3 contains 14 residues. For the CDR3, the DNA is TGTGCTAGTGGTTTCACAGGATTCAACTATGGCTACACCTTC. Translated: CASGFTGFNYGYTF. Drawing the rest from reference TRBV12-5 and TRBJ1-2, the complete variable domain is DARVTQTPRHKVTEMGQEVTMRCQPILGHNTVFWYRQTMMQGLELLAYFRNRAPLDDSGMPKDRFSAEMPDATLATLKIQPSEPRDSAVYFCASGFTGFNYGYTFGSGTRLTVV.

By share, this clone counts as medium-sized (0.01 to 0.1%). V is TRBV19 and J is TRBJ1-1; no reliable D call. Trimming removed 1 base from V and 8 bases from J, with 8 bases in between. The CDR3 spans 12 residues. Per the germline V gene, CDR1 is LNHDA and CDR2 is SQIVND (reference sequence). The CDR3 sequence: CASSIGGGEAFF. CDR3 in DNA: TGTGCCAGTAGTATAGGGGGAGGGGAAGCTTTCTTT.

This chain connects TRBV7-3 to TRBJ2-3; possible D gene TRBD2, 5 bases. Germline V lookup: CDR1 SGHTA, CDR2 FQGTGA. The CDR3 runs to 13 residues. V lost 5 bases to trimming and J lost 4 bases, with 10 bases between them. The CDR3: CASSQLGSDTQYF. Here the CDR3 DNA reads TGTGCCAGCAGCCAACTAGGCTCAGATACGCAGTATTTT. The variable domain in full, completed from reference TRBV7-3 and TRBJ2-3, reads GAGVSQTPSNKVTEKGKYVELRCDPISGHTALYWYRQSLGQGPEFLIYFQGTGAADDSGLPNDRFFAVRPEGSVSTLKIQRTERGDSAVYLCASSQLGSDTQYFGPGTRLTVL.

On this clone itself: A much larger clone lies a single base off, so this may be a read error. This specimen includes other DNA sequences encoding the same CDR3. The chain recombines TRBV4-1 with TRBJ2-5, with 11 bases lining up with TRBD2. Losses at the gene ends were 3 bases for V and 5 bases for J; bases not matched to a gene: 11. The CDR3 is 17 residues long. Per the germline V gene, CDR1 is MGHRA and CDR2 is YSYEKL. The CDR3 region has the DNA TGCGCCAGCAGCCAGGGGGTTAGCGGGGGGGCGGGGGAGACCCAGTACTTC. Translation gives CASSQGVSGGAGETQYF.

In its sample, this clone is medium-sized. This chain connects TRBV5-6 to TRBJ2-3; 9 bases map to TRBD2. With V trimmed by 3 bases and J by 0 bases, 2 bases remained unmatched. Germline V CDR1 and CDR2: SGHDT, YYEEEE. The CDR3 covers 15 residues. The CDR3, as DNA: TGTGCCAGCAGCTCAGCGGGGGGAAGCACAGATACGCAGTATTTT. It encodes CASSSAGGSTDTQYF. The entire variable domain, with the rest obtained from reference TRBV5-6 and TRBJ2-3, is as follows: DAGVTQSPTHLIKTRGQQVTLRCSPKSGHDTVSWYQQALGQGPQFIFQYYEEEERQRGNFPDRFSGHQFPNYSSELNVNALLLGDSALYLCASSSAGGSTDTQYFGPGTRLTVL.

The chain combines TRBV11-2 with TRBJ2-7; D remains unclear. Germline assignment: CDR1 SGHAT and CDR2 FQNNGV. V was cut by 2 bases and J by 6 bases, with 14 bases left in between. The CDR3 sequence is 14 residues long. The CDR3 spells CASSLLAHRLEQYF. The CDR3 coding sequence is TGTGCCAGCAGCTTATTGGCCCACCGTCTCGAGCAGTACTTC.

This rearrangement joins TRBV4-1 to TRBJ2-5, with TRBD1 identical over 7 bases. The CDR3 is 15 residues long. Unmatched junction bases numbered 3, after V lost 1 base and J lost 1 base. CDR1 MGHRA and CDR2 YSYEKL come from the germline V gene. CDR3 sequence reads: CASSQGGQPQETQYF. The CDR3 DNA is TGCGCCAGCAGCCAAGGGGGACAGCCCCAAGAGACCCAGTACTTC.

This clone was detected only a few times. The chain recombines TRBV6-5 with TRBJ2-6, with D tentatively TRBD1 (5 bases). Trimming removed 8 bases at V and 4 bases at J, with 6 bases between. The CDR3 sequence is 12 residues long. From germline, CDR1 is MNHEY and CDR2 SVGAGI. CDR3 nucleotides: TGTGCCAGCGGGGCCGGGGCCAACGTCCTGACTTTC. The encoded protein is CASGAGANVLTF.

The chain combines TRBV7-9 with TRBJ1-4, with 9 bases fitting TRBD1. The junction had 8 bases not matched to a gene; V was cut back by 5 bases and J by 7 bases. Per the germline V gene, CDR1 is SEHNR and CDR2 is FQNEAQ (reference sequence). The CDR3 runs to 15 residues. The CDR3 loop is CASSPPSDRGEKLFF. The CDR3 DNA is TGTGCCAGCAGCCCTCCGTCGGACAGGGGTGAAAAACTGTTTTTT.

This clone came up a few times. J is TRBJ2-3 and V is TRBV9; TRBD1 matches at 7 bases. This CDR3 has 15 amino acids. The ends lost 4 bases at V and 5 bases at J; junction bases unmatched: 10. Germline values: CDR1 SGDLS, CDR2 YYNGEE. The CDR3 region has the DNA TGTGCCAGCAGCCCCACAGGGGATGGTGGAGATACGCAGTATTTT. Its protein is CASSPTGDGGDTQYF.

CDR3 DNA: TGTGCCAGCAGCGGGGAACTAGTCACGCCAGATACGCAGTATTTT. This encodes CASSGELVTPDTQYF. This sequence joins TRBV7-9 and TRBJ2-3, with D perhaps matching TRBD2 (5 bases). CDR3 size: 15 residues. Germline CDR1 and CDR2: SEHNR and FQNEAQ (reference sequence). The V and J ends lost 5 bases and 4 bases respectively, with 16 bases between them.

This chain uses TRBV19 with TRBJ1-4; D is possibly TRBD1 (6 bases). The CDR3 loop spans 14 amino acids. The V end lost 6 bases, the J end lost 6 bases, and 14 bases lay between the germline ends. The germline CDR1 and CDR2 sequences are LNHDA and SQIVND (reference sequence). The CDR3 DNA sequence: TGTGCCAGTAGCTTACCAGGGGAATATGAAAAACTGTTTTTT. This sequence encodes CASSLPGEYEKLFF.

This clone appeared a few times. This rearrangement joins TRBV9 to TRBJ2-2; D remains ambiguous. V lost 0 bases and J lost 5, with 5 bases in between. The CDR3 extends over 13 amino acids. Germline V lookup: CDR1 SGDLS, CDR2 YYNGEE. The CDR3 DNA follows: TGTGCCAGCAGCGTAGGCAGTACCGGGGAGCTGTTTTTT. This sequence encodes CASSVGSTGELFF.

V usage is TRBV7-9 and J usage is TRBJ1-4; no reliable D call. In germline, CDR1 is SEHNR, CDR2 FQNEAQ (reference sequence). The length of the CDR3 is 17 residues. Trimming removed 5 bases at V and 5 bases at J, with 21 bases between. CDR3 DNA: TGTGCCAGCAGCCCCACCTTGTTTCGGGGATTGAATGAAAAACTGTTTTTT. It yields the protein CASSPTLFRGLNEKLFF.

The J gene is TRBJ1-2, the V gene TRBV7-9, with D tentatively TRBD1 (5 bases). Looked up from germline, CDR1 is SEHNR and CDR2 is FQNEAQ (reference sequence). Trimming left V 4 bases short and J 8 bases short, with 17 bases between. This CDR3 spans 14 amino acids. CDR3 sequence reads: CASSSPTESVGYTF. For the CDR3, the DNA is TGTGCCAGCAGCTCACCGACAGAAAGCGTAGGCTACACCTTC.

The chain joins TRBV2 to TRBJ2-7; D perhaps matches TRBD1 (5 bases). CDR1 is SNHLY and CDR2 is FYNNEI in the germline V gene. This CDR3 has 14 amino acids. V was shortened by 4 bases and J by 0 bases, with 10 bases between the two germline ends. The CDR3 DNA reads as TGTGCCAGCAGTGTCGTCAGGGTCTCCTACGAGCAGTACTTC. This translates into CASSVVRVSYEQYF.

This clone showed up just a few times. V and J are TRBV15 and TRBJ1-5; 8 bases fit TRBD1. V lost 5 bases, J lost 0 bases, and 3 bases stayed unmatched. This CDR3 comprises 15 residues. Looked up from germline, CDR1 is LNHNV and CDR2 is YYDKDF (reference sequence). As DNA, the CDR3 is TGTGCCACCAGCGGGGGACAGGATAGCAATCAGCCCCAGCATTTT. Translating it yields CATSGGQDSNQPQHF.